This TCR beta chain is from a study of blood T cell repertoires in COVID-19. Measured with immunoSEQ multiplex PCR; TCRdb has only the in-frame clones, and not every one. The sample has about 110,000 clones, about 90% seen once; the top ten hold around 1.1%. The germline V gene has CDR1 SGDLS and CDR2 YYNGEE. The CDR3 extends over 15 amino acids. With 4 bases removed from V and 3 bases from J, the gap between germline ends came to 14 bases. The chain combines TRBV9 with TRBJ1-5; possible D gene TRBD1, 6 bases. The clonotype was recovered from a human donor in a cohort sampled during active COVID-19. Sample: peripheral blood. CDR3 coding DNA: TGTGCCAGCAGCCAAGAGGGGGGGCCCAATCAGCCCCAGCATTTT. Amino acid sequence: CASSQEGGPNQPQHF.